A single sample gave rise to the 5 T cell receptor beta chains below, sequenced in a study of read filtering for tumor transcriptome and immune sequencing. The library was built from roughly 400 ng RNA with molecular barcoded adaptors for alpha/delta and beta/gamma chains. TCRdb called the reads again in MiXCR, with one record for every CDR3 protein. Found here are around 65,000 distinct CDR3 sequences, around 19% of them singletons; the top ten hold roughly 11%. Sequencing was carried out using a population of CD138-negative cells sorted from bone marrow. These receptors all stem from a donor over 35 with multiple myeloma.

This clonotype is a singleton in its sample. Given a much more abundant clone one base away, this may be a read error. The V gene is TRBV19, the J gene TRBJ1-6; the D is unclear. The CDR3 spans 13 residues. The germline CDR1 and CDR2 sequences are LNHDA and SQIVND (reference sequence). The CDR3 spells CASGIEDGSPLHF. The DNA of the CDR3 is TGTGCCAGTGGTATTGAGGACGGTTCACCCCTCCACTTT. The full variable domain, rest sourced from reference TRBV19 and TRBJ1-6, is DGGITQSPKYLFRKEGQNVTLSCEQNLNHDAMYWYRQDPGQGLRLIYYSQIVNDFQKGDIAEGYSVSREKKESFPLTVTSAQKNPTAFYLCASGIEDGSPLHFGNGTRLTVT.

This clonotype was seen many times. J is TRBJ2-7 and V is TRBV20-1; 11 positions match TRBD2. V lost 5 bases and J lost 3; bases outside the gene matches: 6. This CDR3 spans 14 amino acids. CDR1 and CDR2 (germline): DFQATT, SNEGSKA (reference sequence). The CDR3 loop is CSALSGLAGYEQYF. The CDR3 DNA follows: TGCAGTGCTCTATCCGGACTAGCGGGCTACGAGCAGTACTTC.

This clonotype appeared many times. The V call is TRBV29-1, the J call TRBJ2-7; D not resolved. Between the trimmed V and J ends, which lost 3 bases and 2 bases, there was a span of 20 bases. The CDR3 runs to 16 residues. The germline V gene has CDR1 SQVTM and CDR2 ANQGSEA. The CDR3 protein is CSVEQAVQGRTYEQYF. CDR3 DNA: TGCAGCGTTGAGCAGGCAGTACAAGGAAGGACCTACGAGCAGTACTTC.

In its sample, this clonotype was seen many times. The rearrangement links TRBV12-3 or TRBV12-4 to TRBJ1-4; 10 nucleotides align to TRBD1. Trimming at V came to 3 bases and at J to 5 bases, leaving 6 bases not matched to a gene. This CDR3 has 16 residues. CDR3 sequence (DNA): TGTGCCAGCAGTTTCTCATCGACAGGGGGCAATGAAAAACTGTTTTTT. Protein product: CASSFSSTGGNEKLFF.

This chain links TRBV5-6 with TRBJ2-7; TRBD2 aligns across 9 bases. The CDR3 extends over 14 amino acids. J was trimmed by 2 bases and V by 7 bases; bases with no gene match: 7. CDR1 is SGHDT and CDR2 is YYEEEE in the germline V gene. The CDR3 sequence: CASSWTSATYEQYF. As DNA, the CDR3 is TGTGCCAGCTCCTGGACTAGCGCCACCTACGAGCAGTACTTC. Using reference TRBV5-6 and TRBJ2-7 for the parts outside the CDR3, the full variable domain is DAGVTQSPTHLIKTRGQQVTLRCSPKSGHDTVSWYQQALGQGPQFIFQYYEEEERQRGNFPDRFSGHQFPNYSSELNVNALLLGDSALYLCASSWTSATYEQYFGPGTRLTVT.